The 29 T cell receptor beta chains below all came from one sample that was sequenced in a study of T-cell reconstitution after alpha-beta-depleted transplantation in children. Preparing the TCRbeta library involved the use of unique molecular identifiers. TCRdb processed the PCR reads anew with MiXCR; each CDR3 protein has one entry. The sample consists of about 610,000 distinct CDR3 sequences, approximately 10% of them appearing once. The sequencing here drew on PBMCs from the stem cell graft donor, taken from the stem cell graft. These TCRs come from a human donor who donated a stem cell graft to a child with acute myeloid leukemia.

This chain links TRBV7-3 with TRBJ2-5; D may be TRBD2 (6 bases). Germline V lookup: CDR1 SGHTA, CDR2 FQGTGA. Trimming pared 6 bases from V and 4 bases from J, leaving 21 bases between. The length of the CDR3 is 16 residues. The CDR3 here is CASSQAGEGMRETQYF. The CDR3 bases are TGTGCCAGCAGTCAAGCGGGCGAAGGGATGAGAGAGACCCAGTACTTC.

This clonotype has a handful of counts. The J gene is TRBJ1-2, the V gene TRBV3-1, with D possibly being TRBD1 (5 bases). The CDR3 contains 14 residues. The germline gives CDR1 LGHDT, CDR2 YNNKEL (reference sequence). The germline V and J ends were trimmed by 8 bases and 8 bases, with 21 bases remaining between them. As DNA, the CDR3 is TGTGCCAGCGGGAACAGGATCTCCTTATGCGGCTACACCTTC. Translating it yields CASGNRISLCGYTF.

J is TRBJ2-1 and V is TRBV27; unclear D gene. Germline V gives CDR1 MNHEY, CDR2 SMNVEV (reference sequence). CDR3 length: 10 residues. Trimming took 3 bases from V and 15 from J, leaving 9 bases between them. CDR3 amino acids: CASSFPFPFF. As DNA, the CDR3 is TGTGCCAGCAGTTTCCCGTTCCCGTTCTTC.

This clonotype was picked up many times. V and J are TRBV29-1 and TRBJ2-3; D may be TRBD1 (6 bases). The CDR3 length is 12 residues. Germline V CDR1 and CDR2: SQVTM, ANQGSEA. The V gene lost 3 bases and the J gene lost 4 bases, with 8 bases spanning the gap. CDR3 region: CSVDRTADTQYF. In DNA, the CDR3 is TGCAGCGTTGATAGGACAGCAGATACGCAGTATTTT.

This clonotype was found a few times. The CDR3 DNA follows: TGCAGTGCTAGAGATCTCTACGGTGAAGGAGCCTACAATGAGCAGTTCTTC. Its protein is CSARDLYGEGAYNEQFF. The J gene is TRBJ2-1, the V gene TRBV20-1; D remains ambiguous. V lost 0 bases, J lost 2 bases, and 17 bases lay in between. The CDR3 consists of 17 residues. Germline assignment: CDR1 DFQATT and CDR2 SNEGSKA (reference sequence).

The CDR3 loop is CASSQLRRGETQYF. CDR3 DNA sequence: TGTGCCAGCAGCCAACTTCGGAGGGGGGAGACCCAGTACTTC. The rearrangement links TRBV12-3 or TRBV12-4 to TRBJ2-5; perhaps D is TRBD1 or TRBD2 (6 bases each). The germline V and J ends were trimmed by 6 bases and 5 bases, with 16 bases remaining between them. The CDR3 loop spans 14 amino acids.

This clonotype was seen at least ten times. The V call is TRBV6-5, the J call TRBJ1-1, with D possibly TRBD1 on 6 matching bases. Germline V lookup: CDR1 MNHEY, CDR2 SVGAGI. V was trimmed by 7 bases and J by 5 bases, leaving 14 bases between them. This CDR3 comprises 13 residues. In DNA, the CDR3 is TGTGCCAGCAAAAAGACAGGAGGTACTGAAGCTTTCTTT. Translation gives CASKKTGGTEAFF.

This clonotype has a count of ten or more. The gene calls are TRBV15 and TRBJ2-1; 10 nucleotides line up with TRBD2. With V trimmed by 2 bases and J by 12 bases, 10 bases remained unmatched. This CDR3 is built from 15 residues. The germline V gene has CDR1 LNHNV and CDR2 YYDKDF (reference sequence). The CDR3 DNA reads TGTGCCACCAGCAGACAGGGACTAGCGCCACAGGGGCAGTTCTTC. It translates to CATSRQGLAPQGQFF.

This clonotype was seen many times. This chain uses TRBV6-5 with TRBJ1-5; D is uncertain. This CDR3 is 13 amino acids long. Germline-derived CDR1 and CDR2 are MNHEY and SVGAGI. The ends were cut back, 2 bases at V and 4 bases at J, with 6 bases in the middle. The CDR3 nucleotides are TGTGCCAGCAGTTACGGGAGAAATCAGCCCCAGCATTTT. It yields the protein CASSYGRNQPQHF.

The DNA of the CDR3 is TGTGCTAGCGGACGACTTGGCCGCAGTGAAGCTTTCTTT. As protein: CASGRLGRSEAFF. The J gene is TRBJ1-1, the V gene TRBV12-5; no definite D call. The germline gives CDR1 LGHNT, CDR2 FRNRAP. V gave up 9 bases and J gave up 7 bases, with 18 bases separating them. This CDR3 has 13 amino acids. The full variable domain, its missing parts supplied by reference TRBV12-5 and TRBJ1-1, is DARVTQTPRHKVTEMGQEVTMRCQPILGHNTVFWYRQTMMQGLELLAYFRNRAPLDDSGMPKDRFSAEMPDATLATLKIQPSEPRDSAVYFCASGRLGRSEAFFGQGTRLTVV.

This clonotype was seen a few times. The V gene is TRBV20-1, the J gene TRBJ2-3, with 7 bases fitting TRBD2. V was pared by 5 bases and J by 2 bases, with 10 bases of the junction left unmatched. The length of the CDR3 is 15 residues. Germline CDR1 is DFQATT and CDR2 is SNEGSKA (reference sequence). CDR3 in amino acids: CSAPGGSGLTDTQYF. DNA of the CDR3: TGCAGTGCTCCCGGGGGGAGCGGTCTCACAGATACGCAGTATTTT.

This clonotype was counted between two and nine times. The V call is TRBV6-5, the J call TRBJ1-6; possible D gene TRBD1, 5 bases. Trimming took 6 bases from V and 4 from J, leaving 10 bases between them. CDR1 and CDR2 (germline): MNHEY, SVGAGI. CDR3 size: 14 residues. The DNA for the CDR3 is TGTGCCAGCAGGGGGCACGTTTATAATTCACCCCTCCACTTT. Amino acids: CASRGHVYNSPLHF.

V usage is TRBV20-1 and J usage is TRBJ2-5; a weak D match, TRBD1 (5 bases). Germline-derived CDR1 and CDR2 are DFQATT and SNEGSKA (reference sequence). The CDR3 totals 12 residues. V was clipped by 5 bases and J by 5 bases, with 12 bases between them. CDR3 sequence: CSAQGITETQYF. The DNA of the CDR3 is TGCAGTGCTCAGGGAATAACGGAGACCCAGTACTTC.

This clonotype was recorded at least ten times. This sequence joins TRBV20-1 and TRBJ2-1; no clear D. The length of the CDR3 is 15 residues. V lost 1 base, J lost 3 bases, and 13 bases lay in between. Germline V CDR1 and CDR2: DFQATT, SNEGSKA (reference sequence). The CDR3 DNA reads as TGCAGTGCTAGAGTTCTAATAGTGGGCTACAATGAGCAGTTCTTC. This translates into CSARVLIVGYNEQFF.

This clonotype was recorded a few times. The J gene is TRBJ1-4, the V gene TRBV29-1, with 7 bases aligning to TRBD1. This CDR3 is built from 13 residues. The trim removed 4 bases at V and 8 bases at J, leaving 7 bases unmatched. Germline-derived CDR1 and CDR2 are SQVTM and ANQGSEA. The DNA for the CDR3 is TGCAGCGTTGGGCCAGGGGGTCGAGAAAAACTGTTTTTT. Translating it yields CSVGPGGREKLFF. Supplemented by reference TRBV29-1 and TRBJ1-4, the full variable domain reads SAVISQKPSRDICQRGTSLTIQCQVDSQVTMMFWYRQQPGQSLTLIATANQGSEATYESGFVIDKFPISRPNLTFSTLTVSNMSPEDSSIYLCSVGPGGREKLFFGSGTQLSVL.

This clonotype was recorded many times. J is TRBJ2-1 and V is TRBV29-1; the D gene is possibly TRBD2 (6 bases). Germline V gives CDR1 SQVTM, CDR2 ANQGSEA. V was cut by 7 bases and J by 11 bases, with 21 bases left in between. This CDR3 contains 13 residues. DNA for the CDR3: TGCAGCGAGCTAGCGTTGCCTAAATTAAAGCAGTTCTTC. Its translation: CSELALPKLKQFF.

V usage is TRBV7-8 and J usage is TRBJ2-3; 7 bases align to TRBD2. Germline values: CDR1 SGHVS, CDR2 FQNEAQ. Germline trimming cut 5 bases from V and 3 bases from J; bases unmatched to any gene: 8. The CDR3 covers 15 residues. CDR3 sequence reads: CASSLRLAETDTQYF. DNA for the CDR3: TGTGCCAGCAGCCTTCGCCTAGCGGAAACAGATACGCAGTATTTT.

The chain combines TRBV12-3 or TRBV12-4 with TRBJ2-1, with D possibly TRBD2 on 6 matching bases. This CDR3 spans 20 amino acids. V shed 7 bases and J shed 2 bases, with 30 bases lying between them. CDR3 amino acids: CASILRSGLLLNSAYNEQFF. CDR3 nucleotide sequence: TGTGCCAGCATCCTTAGGTCGGGACTGTTACTTAACTCAGCCTACAATGAGCAGTTCTTC.

The chain links TRBV6-2 or TRBV6-3 to TRBJ2-1; no clear D. Germline V lookup: CDR1 MNHEY, CDR2 SVGEGT. V gave up 7 bases and J gave up 5 bases, with 24 bases separating them. The CDR3 length is 17 residues. As DNA, the CDR3 is TGTGCCAGCACCCCCTCCTCTCGGGTGCGGATTAACAATGAGCAGTTCTTC. Its translation is CASTPSSRVRINNEQFF.

The rearrangement links TRBV27 to TRBJ2-5, with TRBD2 matching 7 bases. The V segment lost 3 bases and the J segment 0 bases; nucleotides outside the gene matches: 13. The CDR3 consists of 18 residues. CDR1 and CDR2 (germline): MNHEY, SMNVEV (reference sequence). The CDR3 nucleotides are TGTGCCAGCAGTTTTAGGACTAGTCGAGCGGGGTACCAAGAGACCCAGTACTTC. Translated: CASSFRTSRAGYQETQYF.

The chain employs TRBV5-1 and TRBJ2-1, with 12 nucleotides matching TRBD2. The length of the CDR3 is 17 residues. From germline, CDR1 is SGHRS and CDR2 YFSETQ. Losses at the gene ends were 0 bases for V and 8 bases for J; bases not matched to a gene: 9. The CDR3 region has the DNA TGCGCCAGCAGCTTGGCTCTAGCGGGAGGGCCCGGGGATGAGCAGTTCTTC. It encodes CASSLALAGGPGDEQFF.

The chain joins TRBV29-1 to TRBJ1-4; 8 nucleotides line up with TRBD1. J lost 4 bases, V lost 3 bases, and 13 bases had no gene match. Germline V gene lookup returns CDR1 SQVTM and CDR2 ANQGSEA. The CDR3 is 17 residues long. The CDR3 sequence is CSVERAGTGDVNEKLFF. CDR3 nucleotide sequence: TGCAGCGTTGAGAGGGCCGGGACAGGTGATGTTAATGAAAAACTGTTTTTT.

V and J are TRBV28 and TRBJ1-2, with D possibly being TRBD1 (5 bases). Deletions cut 3 bases from V and 2 bases from J, with 13 bases between. This CDR3 comprises 15 residues. Germline CDR1 MDHEN, CDR2 SYDVKM. CDR3 nucleotide sequence: TGTGCCAGCAGTTTCCCCCAGGGTACCAACTATGGCTACACCTTC. It yields the protein CASSFPQGTNYGYTF.

This clonotype was seen many times. V usage is TRBV4-2 and J usage is TRBJ2-2; D perhaps matches TRBD2 (6 bases). Germline CDR1 reads LGHNA; CDR2 reads YNFKEQ. The CDR3 loop spans 14 amino acids. The V end lost 5 bases, the J end lost 1 base, and 8 bases lay between the germline ends. The DNA for the CDR3 is TGTGCCAGCAGCTCGGGGGAGAACACCGGGGAGCTGTTTTTT. This sequence encodes CASSSGENTGELFF.

The CDR3 loop reads CSVELGGDQYF. The CDR3 DNA sequence: TGCAGCGTTGAATTGGGGGGTGACCAGTACTTC. The chain joins TRBV29-1 to TRBJ2-5, with D maybe TRBD2 (6 bases). The CDR3 is 11 residues long. Trimming pared 2 bases from V and 10 bases from J, leaving 11 bases between. The germline V gene has CDR1 SQVTM and CDR2 ANQGSEA.

This clonotype was detected a few times. This chain uses TRBV11-2 with TRBJ2-1, with D uncertain. The germline CDR1 and CDR2 sequences are SGHAT and FQNNGV. The CDR3 runs 14 residues. V was cut by 2 bases and J by 6 bases, with 11 bases left in between. CDR3 in DNA: TGTGCCAGCAGCTTATGGGTAGTTCCCAATGAGCAGTTCTTC. Translation: CASSLWVVPNEQFF.

This clonotype was seen more than once but under ten times. The chain joins TRBV5-8 to TRBJ2-1; TRBD1 aligns across 10 bases. The trim removed 3 bases at V and 7 bases at J, leaving 7 bases unmatched. CDR1 and CDR2 from the germline V gene are SGHTS and YDEGEE. CDR3 length equals 15 residues. This CDR3 reads CASSYMDRGANEQFF. Here the CDR3 DNA reads TGTGCCAGCAGCTATATGGACAGGGGGGCTAATGAGCAGTTCTTC.

J is TRBJ2-7 and V is TRBV6-2 or TRBV6-3, with TRBD2 identical over 7 bases. The CDR3 covers 15 residues. The trim removed 7 bases at V and 2 bases at J, leaving 11 bases unmatched. Germline V gene data show CDR1 as MNHEY and CDR2 as SVGEGT. The CDR3 spells CASKGAGLSPYEQYF. CDR3 nucleotides: TGTGCCAGCAAGGGAGCGGGATTGTCCCCCTACGAGCAGTACTTC.

The V call is TRBV11-1, the J call TRBJ1-1; the D is unclear. This CDR3 is built from 15 residues. Germline V gene lookup returns CDR1 SGHAT and CDR2 FQDESV (reference sequence). Trimming took off 2 bases at V and 0 bases at J, with 10 bases between the two ends. The CDR3 reads CASSLLKKVNTEAFF. CDR3 coding DNA: TGTGCCAGCAGCTTATTAAAGAAGGTGAACACTGAAGCTTTCTTT.